This T cell receptor beta chain comes out of a study of CD8 T cells in Susac syndrome. cDNA came from about 0.46 to 1 ug RNA primed by random hexamers. TCRdb re-called the immunoSEQ multiplex PCR reads through MiXCR, storing one row per CDR3 protein. Here the sample spans nearly 200,000 distinct CDR3 sequences, 90% to 95% being singletons. V was clipped by 1 base and J by 13 bases, with 16 bases between them. Germline CDR1 is DFQATT and CDR2 is SNEGSKA (reference sequence). CDR3 length: 12 amino acids. The source is a human donor with multiple sclerosis. Sequencing used CD4+ T cells from PBMCs. The V call is TRBV20-1, the J call TRBJ1-2; weak D call: TRBD1 (5 bases). This CDR3 reads CSARVFGGEGTF. CDR3 nucleotides: TGCAGTGCTAGAGTTTTCGGAGGGGAGGGCACCTTC.